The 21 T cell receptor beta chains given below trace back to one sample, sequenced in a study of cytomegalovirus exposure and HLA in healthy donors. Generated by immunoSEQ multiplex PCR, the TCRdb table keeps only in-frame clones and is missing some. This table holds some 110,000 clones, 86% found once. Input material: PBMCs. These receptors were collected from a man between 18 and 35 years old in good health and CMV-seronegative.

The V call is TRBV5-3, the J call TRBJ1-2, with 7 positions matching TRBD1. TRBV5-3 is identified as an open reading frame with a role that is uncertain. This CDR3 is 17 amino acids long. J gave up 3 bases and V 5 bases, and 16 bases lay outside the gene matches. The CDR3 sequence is CARSLLEGRDSYYGYTF. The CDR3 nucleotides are TGTGCCAGAAGTCTACTAGAGGGCCGGGACAGCTACTATGGCTACACCTTC.

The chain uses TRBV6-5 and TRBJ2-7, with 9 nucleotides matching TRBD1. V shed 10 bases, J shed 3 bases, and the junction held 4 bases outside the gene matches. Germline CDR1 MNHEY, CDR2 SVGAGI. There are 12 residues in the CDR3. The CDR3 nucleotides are TGTGCCACGGGACAGGGACTCTACGAGCAGTACTTC. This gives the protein CATGQGLYEQYF.

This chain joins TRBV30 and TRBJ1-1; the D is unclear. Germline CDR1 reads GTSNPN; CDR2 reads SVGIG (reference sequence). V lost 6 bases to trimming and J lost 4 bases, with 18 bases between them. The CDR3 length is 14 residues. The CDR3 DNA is TGTGCCTGTTACTCATCACGGGTTCTCACTGAAGCTTTCTTT. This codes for CACYSSRVLTEAFF.

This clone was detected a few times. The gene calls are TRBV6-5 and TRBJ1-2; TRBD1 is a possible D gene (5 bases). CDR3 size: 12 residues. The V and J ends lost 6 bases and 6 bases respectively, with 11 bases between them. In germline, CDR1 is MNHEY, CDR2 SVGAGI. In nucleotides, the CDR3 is TGTGCCAGCAGCTCCGGGGGGAATGGCTACACCTTC. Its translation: CASSSGGNGYTF.

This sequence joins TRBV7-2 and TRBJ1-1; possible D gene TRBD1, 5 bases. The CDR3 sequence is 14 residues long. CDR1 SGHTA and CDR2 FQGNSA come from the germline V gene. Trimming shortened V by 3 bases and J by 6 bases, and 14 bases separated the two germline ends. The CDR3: CASSFRGGRAEAFF. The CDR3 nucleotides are TGTGCCAGCAGCTTTCGGGGGGGTCGGGCTGAAGCTTTCTTT.

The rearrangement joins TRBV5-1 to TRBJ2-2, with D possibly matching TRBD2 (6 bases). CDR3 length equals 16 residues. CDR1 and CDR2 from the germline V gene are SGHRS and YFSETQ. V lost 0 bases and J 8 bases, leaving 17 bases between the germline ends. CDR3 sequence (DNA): TGCGCCAGCAGCTTGGCCGGGAGCCATCGGGCTGGGGAGCTGTTTTTT. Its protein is CASSLAGSHRAGELFF.

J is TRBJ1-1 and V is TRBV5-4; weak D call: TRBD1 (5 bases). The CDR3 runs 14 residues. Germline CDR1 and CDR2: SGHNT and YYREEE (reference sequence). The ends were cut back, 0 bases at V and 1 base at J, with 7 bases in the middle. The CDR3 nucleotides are TGTGCCAGCAGCTTGGTAAGGGGGAACACTGAAGCTTTCTTT. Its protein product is CASSLVRGNTEAFF.

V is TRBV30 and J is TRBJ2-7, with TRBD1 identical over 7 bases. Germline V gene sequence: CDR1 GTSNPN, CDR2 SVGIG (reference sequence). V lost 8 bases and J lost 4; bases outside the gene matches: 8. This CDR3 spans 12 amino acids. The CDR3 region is CAIGQAVYEQYF. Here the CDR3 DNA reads TGTGCCATCGGACAGGCCGTATACGAGCAGTACTTC.

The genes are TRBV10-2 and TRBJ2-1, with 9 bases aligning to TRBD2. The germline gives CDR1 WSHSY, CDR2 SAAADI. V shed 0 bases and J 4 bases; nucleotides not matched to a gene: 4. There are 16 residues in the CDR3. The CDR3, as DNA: TGCGCCAGCAGTGAGTCCGGGCGGGGGGGATACAATGAGCAGTTCTTC. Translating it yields CASSESGRGGYNEQFF.

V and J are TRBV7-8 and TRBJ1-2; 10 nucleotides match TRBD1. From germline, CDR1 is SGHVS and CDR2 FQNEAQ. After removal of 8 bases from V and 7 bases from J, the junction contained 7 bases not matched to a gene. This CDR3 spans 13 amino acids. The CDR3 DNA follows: TGTGCCAGCGGAGGGACAGGGGACTCTGGCTACACCTTC. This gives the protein CASGGTGDSGYTF.

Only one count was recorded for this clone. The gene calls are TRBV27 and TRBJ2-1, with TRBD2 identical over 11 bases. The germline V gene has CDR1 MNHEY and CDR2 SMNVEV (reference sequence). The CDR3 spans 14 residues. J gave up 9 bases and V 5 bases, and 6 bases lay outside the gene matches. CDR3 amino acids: CASSVTSGKGEQFF. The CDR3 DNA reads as TGTGCCAGCAGTGTGACTAGCGGGAAAGGTGAGCAGTTCTTC.

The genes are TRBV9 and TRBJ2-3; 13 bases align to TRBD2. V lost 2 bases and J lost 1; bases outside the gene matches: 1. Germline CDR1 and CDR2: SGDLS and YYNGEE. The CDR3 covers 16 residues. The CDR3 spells CASSVGTSGGTDTQYF. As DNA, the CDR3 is TGTGCCAGCAGCGTCGGGACTAGCGGGGGCACAGATACGCAGTATTTT.

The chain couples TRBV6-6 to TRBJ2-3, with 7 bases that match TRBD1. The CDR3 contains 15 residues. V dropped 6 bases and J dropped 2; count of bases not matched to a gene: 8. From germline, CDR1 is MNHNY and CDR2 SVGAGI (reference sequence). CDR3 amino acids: CASRTGFHFTDTQYF. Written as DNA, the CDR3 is TGTGCCAGCAGGACAGGGTTCCACTTCACAGATACGCAGTATTTT.

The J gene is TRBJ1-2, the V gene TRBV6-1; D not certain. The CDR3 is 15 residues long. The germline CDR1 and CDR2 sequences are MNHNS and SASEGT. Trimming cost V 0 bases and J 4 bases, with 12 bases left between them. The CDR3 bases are TGTGCCAGCAGTGAAGCGCCTTCGCGGGGCTATGGCTACACCTTC. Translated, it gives CASSEAPSRGYGYTF.

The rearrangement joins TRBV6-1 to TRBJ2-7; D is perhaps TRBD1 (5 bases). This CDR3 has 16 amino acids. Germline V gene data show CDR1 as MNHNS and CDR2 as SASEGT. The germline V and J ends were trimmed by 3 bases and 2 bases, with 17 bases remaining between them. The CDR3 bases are TGTGCCAGCAGTGAGGGCCCCGTGTCAGGGCCCTACGAGCAGTACTTC. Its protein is CASSEGPVSGPYEQYF.

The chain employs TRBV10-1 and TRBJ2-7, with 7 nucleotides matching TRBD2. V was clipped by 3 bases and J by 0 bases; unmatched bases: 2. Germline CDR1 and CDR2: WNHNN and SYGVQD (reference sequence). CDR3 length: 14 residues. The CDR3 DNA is TGCGCCAGCAGTGAAAAGCGGGACTCCTACGAGCAGTACTTC. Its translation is CASSEKRDSYEQYF.

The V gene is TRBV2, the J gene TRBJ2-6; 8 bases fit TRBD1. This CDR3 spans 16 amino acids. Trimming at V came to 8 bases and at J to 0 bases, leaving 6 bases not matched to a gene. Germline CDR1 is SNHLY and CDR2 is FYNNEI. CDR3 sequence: CASGGQALSGANVLTF. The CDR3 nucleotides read TGTGCCAGCGGGGGACAGGCGCTCTCTGGGGCCAACGTCCTGACTTTC.

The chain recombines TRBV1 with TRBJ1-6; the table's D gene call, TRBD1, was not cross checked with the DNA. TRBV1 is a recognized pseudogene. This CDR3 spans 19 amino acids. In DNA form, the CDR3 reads TGCACCAGCAGTTACGGACAGGGGGTAACCGCCGTATATAATTCACCCCTCCACTTT. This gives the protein CTSSYGQGVTAVYNSPLHF.

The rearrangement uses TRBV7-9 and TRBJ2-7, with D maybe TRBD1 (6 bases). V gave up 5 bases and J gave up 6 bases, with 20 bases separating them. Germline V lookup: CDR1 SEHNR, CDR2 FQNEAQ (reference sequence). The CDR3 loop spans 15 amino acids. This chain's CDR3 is CASSQTRDRKGEQYF. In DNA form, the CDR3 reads TGTGCCAGCAGCCAAACCCGCGACAGGAAGGGCGAGCAGTACTTC. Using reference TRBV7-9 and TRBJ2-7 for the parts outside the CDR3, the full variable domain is DTGVSQNPRHKITKRGQNVTFRCDPISEHNRLYWYRQTLGQGPEFLTYFQNEAQLEKSRLLSDRFSAERPKGSFSTLEIQRTEQGDSAMYLCASSQTRDRKGEQYFGPGTRLTVT.

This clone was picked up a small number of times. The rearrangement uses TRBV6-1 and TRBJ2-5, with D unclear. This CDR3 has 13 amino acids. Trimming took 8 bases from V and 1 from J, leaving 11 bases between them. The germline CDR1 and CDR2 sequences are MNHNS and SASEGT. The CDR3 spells CASDDNVQETQYF. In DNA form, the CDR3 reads TGTGCCAGCGACGACAACGTCCAAGAGACCCAGTACTTC.

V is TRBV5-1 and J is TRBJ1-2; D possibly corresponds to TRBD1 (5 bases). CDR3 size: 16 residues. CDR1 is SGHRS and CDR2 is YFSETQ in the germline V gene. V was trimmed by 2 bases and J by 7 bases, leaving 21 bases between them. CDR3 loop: CASSFGGGTKTGGYTF. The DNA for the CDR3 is TGCGCCAGCAGCTTTGGGGGGGGTACCAAAACAGGTGGCTACACCTTC.